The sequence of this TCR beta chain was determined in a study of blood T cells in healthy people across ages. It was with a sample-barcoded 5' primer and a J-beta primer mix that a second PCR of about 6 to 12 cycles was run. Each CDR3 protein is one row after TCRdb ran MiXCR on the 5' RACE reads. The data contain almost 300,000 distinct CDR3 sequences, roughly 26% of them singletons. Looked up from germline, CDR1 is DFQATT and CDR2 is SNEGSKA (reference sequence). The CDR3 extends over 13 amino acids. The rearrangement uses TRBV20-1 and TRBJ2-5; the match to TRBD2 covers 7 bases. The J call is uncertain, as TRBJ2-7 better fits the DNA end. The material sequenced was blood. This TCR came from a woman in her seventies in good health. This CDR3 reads CSASGGRTGEQYF. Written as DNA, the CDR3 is TGCAGTGCTAGTGGCGGGAGAACTGGCGAGCAGTACTTC.